The 30 T cell receptor beta chains below were found in one sample sequenced in a study of human T cells and chemical hapten exposure. TCRdb called the RACE reads again in MiXCR, with one record for every CDR3 protein. The sample shows some 77,000 distinct CDR3 sequences, around 9.3% of them seen only once. Indicated time point: healthy volunteer bleed at 6 weeks. Before extraction, the whole blood was not fractionated, and total RNA was taken from it. The sequenced material came from whole blood. All receptors come from a female donor in good health. Some clones in this sample may be carry-over from other donors' samples.

This chain joins TRBV28 and TRBJ1-1; 9 bases are a match to TRBD1. Germline CDR1 reads MDHEN; CDR2 reads SYDVKM. The CDR3 spans 16 residues. J was trimmed by 1 base and V by 2 bases; bases with no gene match: 5. CDR3 in DNA: TGTGCCAGCAGTTTAATAGGACAGGGGCCGAACACTGAAGCTTTCTTT. Residues: CASSLIGQGPNTEAFF.

This clonotype was counted many times. The chain has TRBV14 and TRBJ2-3, with TRBD1 identical over 7 bases. Unmatched junction bases numbered 5, after V lost 2 bases and J lost 6 bases. CDR3 length: 14 residues. From germline, CDR1 is SGHDN and CDR2 FVKESK. The CDR3 DNA is TGTGCCAGCAGCCAAATAGGGGGCCTGGATACGCAGTATTTT. Translated: CASSQIGGLDTQYF. Full variable domain (outside the CDR3, taken from reference TRBV14 and TRBJ2-3): EAGVTQFPSHSVIEKGQTVTLRCDPISGHDNLYWYRRVMGKEIKFLLHFVKESKQDESGMPNNRFLAERTGGTYSTLKVQPAELEDSGVYFCASSQIGGLDTQYFGPGTRLTVL.

Regarding this clonotype: It may be a read error: a sequence one base away is much more abundant. The genes are TRBV7-9 and TRBJ2-5; D not resolved. The CDR3 is 12 residues long. Germline CDR1 is SEHNR and CDR2 is FQNEAQ (reference sequence). Trimming took off 5 bases at V and 5 bases at J, with 9 bases between the two ends. CDR3 loop: CASSQVRETQYF. The CDR3 DNA follows: TGTGCCAGCAGCCAAGTTAGGGAGACCCAGTACTTC.

This clonotype was detected ten times or more. In nucleotides, the CDR3 is TGTGCCAGCAGCCAATCCCCCCCGGGTATGGCTGAAGCTTTCTTT. This translates into CASSQSPPGMAEAFF. The V and J genes are TRBV4-2 and TRBJ1-1, with D uncertain. Per the germline V gene, CDR1 is LGHNA and CDR2 is YNFKEQ. This CDR3 comprises 15 residues. Trimming stripped 2 bases from V and 6 bases from J, with 16 bases between.

In this sample, this clonotype turned up many times. This rearrangement joins TRBV29-1 to TRBJ2-6, with 8 bases identical to TRBD1. V gave up 4 bases and J gave up 4 bases; unmatched junction bases: 9. The CDR3 totals 16 residues. Per the germline V gene, CDR1 is SQVTM and CDR2 is ANQGSEA. The CDR3 coding sequence is TGCAGCGTTGGATGGCAGGGGGCGATAGGGGCCAACGTCCTGACTTTC. It codes for CSVGWQGAIGANVLTF.

This clonotype came up a few times. The genes are TRBV30 and TRBJ1-3, with D perhaps TRBD1 (6 bases). Germline V CDR1 and CDR2: GTSNPN, SVGIG (reference sequence). The CDR3 totals 14 residues. Trimming cost V 1 base and J 4 bases, with 11 bases left between them. The CDR3 bases are TGTGCCTGGAGTGATGGGGGCTTAGGAAACACCATATATTTT. It translates to CAWSDGGLGNTIYF.

V gene TRBV27 combines with J gene TRBJ2-3; tentative D call: TRBD2 (6 bases). Trimming left V 2 bases short and J 4 bases short, with 7 bases between. This CDR3 region has 13 residues. The germline CDR1 and CDR2 sequences are MNHEY and SMNVEV (reference sequence). The DNA for the CDR3 is TGTGCCAGCAGTTTAGCGGGGCCAGATACGCAGTATTTT. Its protein is CASSLAGPDTQYF.

This chain connects TRBV5-1 to TRBJ1-3; D unresolved. V lost 1 base and J lost 1, with 6 bases in between. Germline-derived CDR1 and CDR2 are SGHRS and YFSETQ. There are 14 residues in the CDR3. DNA of the CDR3: TGCGCCAGCAGCTTGCCAGAATCTGGAAACACCATATATTTT. Translation gives CASSLPESGNTIYF. Together with reference TRBV5-1 and TRBJ1-3, the CDR3 gives the full variable domain: KAGVTQTPRYLIKTRGQQVTLSCSPISGHRSVSWYQQTPGQGLQFLFEYFSETQRNKGNFPGRFSGRQFSNSRSEMNVSTLELGDSALYLCASSLPESGNTIYFGEGSWLTVV.

This clonotype was seen only a few times. This chain links TRBV29-1 with TRBJ2-7; TRBD1 is a possible D gene (6 bases). Germline V gene data show CDR1 as SQVTM and CDR2 as ANQGSEA. V was trimmed by 4 bases and J by 3 bases, leaving 13 bases between them. The CDR3 runs to 13 residues. The CDR3 is CSVGAGVVYEQYF. CDR3 nucleotide sequence: TGCAGCGTTGGTGCAGGGGTGGTCTACGAGCAGTACTTC.

This clonotype was seen repeatedly, ten times or more. The chain recombines TRBV7-2 with TRBJ1-1; TRBD1 might be the D (5 bases). Looked up from germline, CDR1 is SGHTA and CDR2 is FQGNSA. This CDR3 comprises 13 residues. Trimming cost V 4 bases and J 5 bases, with 11 bases left between them. CDR3 loop: CASSSQGWTEAFF. The CDR3 DNA sequence: TGTGCCAGCAGCTCCCAGGGTTGGACTGAAGCTTTCTTT.

This clonotype occurred once. V is TRBV7-9 and J is TRBJ2-7; no firm D call. Trimming pared 2 bases from V and 4 bases from J, leaving 6 bases between. From germline, CDR1 is SEHNR and CDR2 FQNEAQ (reference sequence). This CDR3 region has 12 residues. The CDR3 loop reads CASSLIRYEQYF. The CDR3 DNA is TGTGCCAGCAGCTTAATACGATACGAGCAGTACTTC.

This clonotype was seen at least ten times. This sequence joins TRBV5-1 and TRBJ1-1; maybe TRBD1 (5 bases). V was clipped by 0 bases and J by 6 bases, with 9 bases between them. The CDR3 is made up of 13 amino acids. Germline-derived CDR1 and CDR2 are SGHRS and YFSETQ. The CDR3 protein is CASSLAGRSEAFF. The CDR3 nucleotides are TGCGCCAGCAGCTTGGCAGGGCGTTCTGAAGCTTTCTTT.

The gene calls are TRBV7-6 and TRBJ2-3; 12 bases are a match to TRBD2. The CDR3 runs to 17 residues. Germline trimming cut 5 bases from V and 4 bases from J; bases unmatched to any gene: 10. Germline assignment: CDR1 SGHVS and CDR2 FNYEAQ. The CDR3, as DNA: TGTGCCAGCAGCCCAGCCTCTAGCGGGGGGGCCCCAGATACGCAGTATTTT. This sequence encodes CASSPASSGGAPDTQYF.

This clonotype was recorded a few times. The genes are TRBV20-1 and TRBJ2-7, with D tentatively TRBD1 (6 bases). Trimming removed 0 bases at V and 0 bases at J, with 12 bases between. This CDR3 is 15 amino acids long. Germline assignment: CDR1 DFQATT and CDR2 SNEGSKA (reference sequence). CDR3 residues: CSARDPQGASYEQYF. CDR3 nucleotides: TGCAGTGCTAGAGACCCACAGGGAGCCTCCTACGAGCAGTACTTC.

This clonotype appeared many times. The chain employs TRBV10-2 and TRBJ2-5; a possible D gene is TRBD1 (5 bases). CDR3 length equals 14 residues. Germline V gives CDR1 WSHSY, CDR2 SAAADI. The V end lost 0 bases, the J end lost 7 bases, and 12 bases lay between the germline ends. CDR3 sequence reads: CASSESGALGTQYF. The CDR3 nucleotides are TGCGCCAGCAGTGAGTCTGGGGCCTTGGGGACCCAGTACTTC.

This clonotype was seen more than once but under ten times. The V gene is TRBV7-9, the J gene TRBJ2-7; unclear D gene. V lost 5 bases to trimming and J lost 0 bases, with 8 bases between them. This CDR3 comprises 13 residues. The germline CDR1 and CDR2 sequences are SEHNR and FQNEAQ (reference sequence). The CDR3, as DNA: TGTGCCAGCAGCCCAGGCCCCTCCTACGAGCAGTACTTC. Encoded protein: CASSPGPSYEQYF.

At least ten counts were recorded for this clonotype. The genes are TRBV5-1 and TRBJ2-3; 9 positions agree with TRBD2. The length of the CDR3 is 15 residues. The germline V gene has CDR1 SGHRS and CDR2 YFSETQ. After removal of 2 bases from V and 4 bases from J, the junction contained 5 bases not matched to a gene. The DNA of the CDR3 is TGCGCCAGCAGCTTCGTAGCGGGGGTGTCAGATACGCAGTATTTT. This sequence encodes CASSFVAGVSDTQYF.

Here the CDR3 DNA reads TGTGCCAGCAGTTTACTAGCGGGGGGGCCTGTTTCGACAGATACGCAGTATTTT. Protein product: CASSLLAGGPVSTDTQYF. The gene calls are TRBV27 and TRBJ2-3; the match to TRBD2 covers 12 bases. Germline V gene sequence: CDR1 MNHEY, CDR2 SMNVEV (reference sequence). V was clipped by 2 bases and J by 3 bases; unmatched bases: 9. This CDR3 contains 18 residues.

This clonotype has at least ten counts. This rearrangement joins TRBV19 to TRBJ1-5; 7 bases map to TRBD1. CDR3 size: 16 residues. The V and J ends lost 5 bases and 1 base, in that order; junction bases with no gene match: 8. Germline CDR1 and CDR2: LNHDA and SQIVND (reference sequence). CDR3 bases: TGTGCCAGTAGTGCCCGACAGGGTTCGAGCAATCAGCCCCAGCATTTT. Its translation is CASSARQGSSNQPQHF. The whole variable domain, remainder taken from reference TRBV19 and TRBJ1-5, is DGGITQSPKYLFRKEGQNVTLSCEQNLNHDAMYWYRQDPGQGLRLIYYSQIVNDFQKGDIAEGYSVSREKKESFPLTVTSAQKNPTAFYLCASSARQGSSNQPQHFGDGTRLSIL.

This clonotype was observed many times. The chain couples TRBV20-1 to TRBJ2-3; D might be TRBD1 (6 bases). Trimming stripped 6 bases from V and 0 bases from J, with 10 bases between. This CDR3 region has 13 residues. Germline-derived CDR1 and CDR2 are DFQATT and SNEGSKA (reference sequence). As DNA, the CDR3 is TGCAGTGCCGTGGACAGCAGCACAGATACGCAGTATTTT. This sequence encodes CSAVDSSTDTQYF.

Notes on this clonotype: The final CDR3 position lacks the conserved phenylalanine or tryptophan, pointing to a likely read error. V and J are TRBV7-3 and TRBJ2-1, with D tentatively TRBD2 (6 bases). The CDR3 is made up of 14 amino acids. Trimming shortened V by 2 bases and J by 9 bases, and 14 bases separated the two germline ends. Germline V CDR1 and CDR2: SGHTA, FQGTGA. This chain's CDR3 is CASSLLGQGGEQFL. Written as DNA, the CDR3 is TGTGCCAGCAGCTTACTAGGGCAGGGAGGTGAGCAGTTCCTC.

This clonotype appeared many times. The chain is built from TRBV7-8 and TRBJ1-3; a weak D match, TRBD1 (6 bases). CDR1 is SGHVS and CDR2 is FQNEAQ in the germline V gene. CDR3 size: 17 residues. The V end lost 0 bases, the J end lost 0 bases, and 12 bases lay between the germline ends. CDR3 coding DNA: TGTGCCAGCAGCTTAGCCGCCGACAGGAGCTCTGGAAACACCATATATTTT. Protein: CASSLAADRSSGNTIYF.

The gene calls are TRBV4-2 and TRBJ1-4, with TRBD1 matching 11 bases. V dropped 4 bases and J dropped 0; count of bases not matched to a gene: 4. CDR3 length equals 17 residues. Per germline, CDR1 LGHNA and CDR2 YNFKEQ. CDR3 nucleotides: TGTGCCAGCAGCCCACCGGGACAGGGGGCAACTAATGAAAAACTGTTTTTT. This sequence encodes CASSPPGQGATNEKLFF.

In this sample, this clonotype turned up many times. The chain couples TRBV14 to TRBJ2-3; D may correspond to TRBD1 or TRBD2 (6 bases each). This CDR3 region has 17 residues. Germline loops: CDR1 SGHDN, CDR2 FVKESK. V was trimmed by 1 base and J by 4 bases, leaving 18 bases between them. The CDR3 DNA is TGTGCCAGCAGCCAAGTTTTCTGGGGGGCTCCTTCAGATACGCAGTATTTT. Protein sequence: CASSQVFWGAPSDTQYF.

The V call is TRBV4-3, the J call TRBJ1-1; 7 nucleotides align to TRBD1. Germline-derived CDR1 and CDR2 are LGHNA and YSLEER. V lost 0 bases, J lost 0 bases, and 1 base stayed unmatched. This CDR3 has 15 amino acids. CDR3 DNA: TGCGCCAGCAGCCAAGATACAGGGGTGAACACTGAAGCTTTCTTT. It translates to CASSQDTGVNTEAFF.

This chain joins TRBV5-5 and TRBJ2-5; the D gene is possibly TRBD1 (6 bases). CDR3 length equals 17 residues. Germline CDR1 SGHKS, CDR2 YYEKEE (reference sequence). The V and J ends lost 3 bases and 0 bases respectively, with 18 bases between them. The CDR3 loop reads CASSSNPPGHHQETQYF. CDR3 in DNA: TGTGCCAGCAGCTCGAACCCTCCGGGACATCACCAAGAGACCCAGTACTTC.

This clonotype was seen ten or more times. This chain uses TRBV20-1 with TRBJ1-2; 9 bases align to TRBD1. Germline trimming cut 5 bases from V and 4 bases from J; bases unmatched to any gene: 8. The CDR3 sequence is 14 residues long. Germline-derived CDR1 and CDR2 are DFQATT and SNEGSKA (reference sequence). The CDR3 is CSAEGTGHTYGYTF. In DNA, the CDR3 is TGCAGTGCTGAAGGGACAGGGCACACCTATGGCTACACCTTC.

The V gene is TRBV9, the J gene TRBJ2-3, with TRBD1 matching over 8 bases. V lost 2 bases, J lost 4 bases, and 6 bases stayed unmatched. Germline V gives CDR1 SGDLS, CDR2 YYNGEE. There are 15 residues in the CDR3. DNA for the CDR3: TGTGCCAGCAGCGTCAGGACAGGGATCGCAGATACGCAGTATTTT. Protein sequence: CASSVRTGIADTQYF.

This chain joins TRBV29-1 and TRBJ1-1; no clear D gene. The V and J ends lost 3 bases and 1 base respectively, with 9 bases between them. Germline-derived CDR1 and CDR2 are SQVTM and ANQGSEA. There are 13 residues in the CDR3. The chain's CDR3 is CSVEETANTEAFF. The CDR3 DNA is TGCAGCGTTGAGGAGACGGCGAACACTGAAGCTTTCTTT.

The V gene is TRBV18, the J gene TRBJ1-2; D is uncertain. V shed 3 bases and J shed 6 bases, with 8 bases lying between them. This CDR3 has 12 amino acids. Germline lookup yields CDR1 KGHSH and CDR2 LQKENI. As DNA, the CDR3 is TGTGCCAGCTCACCGCTACAGAATGGCTACACCTTC. It translates to CASSPLQNGYTF. The whole variable domain, remainder taken from reference TRBV18 and TRBJ1-2, is NAGVMQNPRHLVRRRGQEARLRCSPMKGHSHVYWYRQLPEEGLKFMVYLQKENIIDESGMPKERFSAEFPKEGPSILRIQQVVRGDSAAYFCASSPLQNGYTFGSGTRLTVV.